The rows below give T cell receptor beta chains drawn from one sample of a study of cytomegalovirus exposure and HLA in healthy donors. The protocol was immunoSEQ multiplex PCR, while the TCRdb copy is restricted to in-frame clones and leaves out a portion. The sample lists 150,000 to 200,000 clones; around 82% were seen once. The sample was PBMCs. The receptors were gathered from a man aged 55 to 69 in good health and CMV-seronegative. The CDR3 runs from the conserved cysteine through the conserved F or W. D genes are given only for firm matches. Expanded clones are given a class, and other clones once, few, many or no size at all.

>TRBV5-6|TRBD1|TRBJ1-6|15|.
CASSSGGQSDTPLNF
TGTGCCAGCAGCTCAGGGGGACAGAGCGACACACCCCTCAACTTT
>TRBV7-7|TRBD1|TRBJ2-7|15|.
CASSRGTGSTYEQYF
TGTGCTAGCAGCCGCGGGACAGGTAGTACCTACGAGCAGTACTTC
>TRBV30|TRBD2|TRBJ2-5|13|.
CAWSGLAVRAQYF
TGTGCCTGGAGTGGACTAGCGGTCCGCGCCCAGTACTTC
>TRBV25-1|.|TRBJ2-3|13|.
CASTNQFVDTQYF
TGTGCCAGCACCAACCAGTTTGTAGATACGCAGTATTTT
>TRBV6-1|TRBD1|TRBJ2-5|16|once
CASSAYLPDRGETQYF
TGTGCCAGCAGTGCCTACTTACCGGACAGGGGGGAGACCCAGTACTTC
>TRBV10-3|TRBD1|TRBJ2-5|11|.
CATRDSGTQYF
TGTGCCACCCGGGACAGTGGCACCCAGTACTTC
>TRBV15|.|TRBJ1-5|15|.
CATSRDDRSYQPQHF
TGTGCCACCAGCAGAGATGATCGGAGCTATCAGCCCCAGCATTTT
>TRBV7-2|.|TRBJ2-7|16|.
CASSHKQGAYEYEQYF
TGTGCCAGCAGTCATAAACAGGGAGCCTATGAGTACGAGCAGTACTTC
>TRBV7-9|TRBD1|TRBJ1-5|15|.
CASSGDRGYNQPQHF
TGTGCCAGCAGCGGGGACAGGGGCTACAATCAGCCCCAGCATTTT
>TRBV2|TRBD1|TRBJ1-2|13|.
CASRVTGADGYTF
TGTGCCAGCAGGGTGACAGGGGCGGATGGCTACACCTTC
>TRBV7-9|TRBD2|TRBJ2-5|16|.
CASSLTSGRGQETQYF
TGTGCCAGCAGCTTGACTAGCGGGAGGGGTCAAGAGACCCAGTACTTC
>TRBV27|TRBD2|TRBJ2-5|15|.
CASSLGGGPRETQYF
TGTGCCAGCAGTTTAGGGGGAGGGCCTCGGGAGACCCAGTACTTC
>TRBV2|TRBD2|TRBJ2-5|13|.
CAFSGLEGETQYF
TGTGCCTTTAGCGGGTTAGAGGGAGAGACCCAGTACTTC
>TRBV6-6|TRBD2|TRBJ2-5|16|.
CASSYLVAGGKQTQYF
TGTGCCAGCAGTTACCTTGTAGCGGGGGGGAAACAGACCCAGTACTTC
>TRBV5-1|TRBD2|TRBJ2-7|13|.
CASNSGSSYEQYF
TGCGCCAGCAATAGCGGGTCCTCCTACGAGCAGTACTTC
>TRBV6-1|TRBD2|TRBJ2-5|13|.
CASRSSGEETQYF
TGTGCCAGCAGGTCCAGCGGGGAAGAGACCCAGTACTTC
>TRBV6-1|.|TRBJ1-1|13|.
CASIWTPNTEAFF
TGTGCCAGCATCTGGACACCTAACACTGAAGCTTTCTTT
>TRBV19|TRBD2|TRBJ2-3|15|.
CASMQYGGGTDTQYF
TGTGCCAGTATGCAGTATGGCGGGGGAACAGATACGCAGTATTTT
>TRBV19|TRBD1|TRBJ2-1|13|.
CASSIGQGNEQFF
TGTGCCAGTAGTATAGGACAGGGAAATGAGCAGTTCTTC
>TRBV5-8|TRBD2|TRBJ2-5|14|once
CASRWTGGQETQYF
TGTGCCAGCAGATGGACCGGGGGGCAAGAGACCCAGTACTTC
>TRBV6-5|TRBD1|TRBJ2-7|15|.
CASSYSRDRGNEQYF
TGTGCCAGCAGTTACTCCCGGGACAGGGGGAACGAGCAGTACTTC
>TRBV2|.|TRBJ1-2|15|few
CASSQKTGLVSSDTF
TGTGCCAGCAGCCAAAAGACAGGCCTTGTATCCTCTGACACCTTC
>TRBV6-1|.|TRBJ1-2|16|.
CASSEDLEGPSRGYTF
TGTGCCAGCAGTGAAGATCTGGAGGGGCCCAGCCGAGGCTACACCTTC
>TRBV5-1|TRBD2|TRBJ2-3|17|few
CATRAQLGRGGRDTQYF
TGCGCCACCCGAGCTCAGTTAGGGCGGGGGGGCCGCGATACGCAGTATTTT
>TRBV2|TRBD1|TRBJ1-1|19|.
CASRAPARGLGGLNTEAFF
TGTGCCAGCAGAGCACCTGCCAGGGGGCTAGGAGGGTTAAACACTGAAGCTTTCTTT
>TRBV19|.|TRBJ1-6|12|.
CASSIFNSPLHF
TGTGCCAGTAGTATCTTTAATTCACCCCTCCACTTT
>TRBV11-2|TRBD2|TRBJ2-3|16|.
CASSLRGGASTDTQYF
TGTGCCAGCAGCTTGCGGGGGGGCGCTAGCACAGATACGCAGTATTTT
>TRBV2|TRBD1|TRBJ1-5|15|.
CASSETGGSNQPQHF
TGTGCCAGCAGTGAAACAGGGGGTAGCAATCAGCCCCAGCATTTT
>TRBV5-1|.|TRBJ1-6|16|few
CASSLDRSSYNSPLNF
TGCGCCAGCAGCTTGGATCGTAGCTCCTATAATTCACCCCTCAACTTT
>TRBV9|.|TRBJ1-1|13|.
CASSTGISAEAFF
TGTGCCAGCAGCACAGGGATCAGCGCTGAAGCTTTCTTT
>TRBV12-5|.|TRBJ2-2|14|few
CASAPSGVPGELFF
TGTGCTAGTGCTCCGTCGGGGGTTCCCGGGGAGCTGTTTTTT
>TRBV5-8|TRBD1|TRBJ2-1|14|.
CASSSRGQASLGFF
TGTGCCAGCAGCTCCAGGGGACAGGCTTCCTTAGGGTTCTTC
>TRBV13|TRBD2|TRBJ2-1|15|.
CASSVRTSGRSEQFF
TGTGCCAGCAGCGTCCGGACTAGCGGGAGGAGTGAGCAGTTCTTC
>TRBV7-2|TRBD1|TRBJ1-2|15|.
CASSPNAQGANGYTF
TGTGCCAGCAGCCCCAACGCACAGGGGGCTAATGGCTACACCTTC
>TRBV7-8|.|TRBJ2-1|15|.
CASSPKIRPANEQFF
TGTGCCAGCAGCCCGAAGATCAGGCCTGCCAATGAGCAGTTCTTC
>TRBV19|TRBD1|TRBJ2-1|14|few
CASTQGALSREQFF
TGTGCCAGTACCCAGGGGGCGCTTTCCCGGGAGCAGTTCTTC
>TRBV5-6|.|TRBJ1-2|14|.
CASSTREVKFGYTF
TGTGCCAGCAGCACCCGGGAGGTTAAGTTTGGCTACACCTTC
>TRBV2|TRBD1|TRBJ2-1|14|.
CASSDWTGNDEQFF
TGTGCCAGCAGTGATTGGACAGGGAACGATGAGCAGTTCTTC